Below are 22 T cell receptor beta chains sequenced from a single sample in a study of vaccination effects on CD4 cells after COVID-19. These receptors have no identified antigens. The table came from immunoSEQ multiplex PCR; TCRdb's copy has only in-frame clones and leaves some out. The repertoire holds tens of thousands of clones, with 73% as singletons. ViraFEST assay sequencing came after antigen-specific CD4+ T cells were expanded with viral peptide pools. Culture lasted approximately 10 days before CD4+ T cell isolation. Each participant received a vaccine that was either BNT162b2 or mRNA-1273, given as two doses. The source was CD4+ T cells from PBMCs cultured with HCoV-NL63 spike peptides, collected after COVID-19 vaccination. Receptors were obtained from a human donor who received a COVID-19 vaccine.

The J gene is TRBJ2-7, the V gene TRBV29-1; TRBD1 agrees at 10 bases. The CDR3 has 11 residues. The V and J ends lost 5 bases and 12 bases, in that order; junction bases with no gene match: 7. The germline V gene encodes CDR1 SQVTM and CDR2 ANQGSEA. CDR3 in amino acids: CSVQRDRGTYF. CDR3 nucleotides: TGCAGCGTTCAACGGGACAGGGGAACGTACTTC.

The chain links TRBV30 to TRBJ1-5, with a tentative D call TRBD1 (6 bases). From germline, CDR1 is GTSNPN and CDR2 SVGIG (reference sequence). V was cut by 3 bases and J by 4 bases, with 16 bases left in between. This CDR3 is 15 amino acids long. Written as DNA, the CDR3 is TGTGCCTGGAGCCCGCTGGGGACACTTAATCAGCCCCAGCATTTT. It encodes CAWSPLGTLNQPQHF.

The V gene is TRBV5-1, the J gene TRBJ1-2, with D unresolved. Trimming pared 1 base from V and 2 bases from J, leaving 12 bases between. The CDR3 spans 15 residues. Germline V CDR1 and CDR2: SGHRS, YFSETQ. CDR3 sequence reads: CASSLSPTENYGYTF. CDR3 nucleotide sequence: TGCGCCAGCAGCTTGTCCCCTACAGAAAACTATGGCTACACCTTC.

This clone was counted between two and nine times. The J gene is TRBJ2-1, the V gene TRBV6-6; D is uncertain. This CDR3 has 10 amino acids. V shed 6 bases and J shed 5 bases, with 2 bases lying between them. Germline lookup yields CDR1 MNHNY and CDR2 SVGAGI (reference sequence). The CDR3: CASRDNEQFF. The CDR3 bases are TGTGCCAGCAGAGACAATGAGCAGTTCTTC.

This clone was counted between two and nine times. J is TRBJ2-3 and V is TRBV18, with 14 bases matching TRBD2. The germline gives CDR1 KGHSH, CDR2 LQKENI. This CDR3 spans 19 amino acids. V shed 4 bases, J shed 0 bases, and the junction held 9 bases outside the gene matches. The CDR3 spells CASSRSGLAGEGSTDTQYF. In DNA form, the CDR3 reads TGTGCCAGCTCACGATCGGGACTAGCGGGAGAGGGAAGCACAGATACGCAGTATTTT.

The V call is TRBV10-1, the J call TRBJ1-1; D call uncertain. The CDR3 is made up of 12 amino acids. Trimming cost V 3 bases and J 9 bases, with 11 bases left between them. Germline-derived CDR1 and CDR2 are WNHNN and SYGVQD (reference sequence). CDR3 DNA sequence: TGCGCCAGCAGTGACCAAACTCTCCAAGCTTTCTTT. Protein product: CASSDQTLQAFF.

V is TRBV7-9 and J is TRBJ2-5, with D unclear. There are 12 residues in the CDR3. Germline V lookup: CDR1 SEHNR, CDR2 FQNEAQ (reference sequence). Trimming removed 5 bases at V and 5 bases at J, with 9 bases between. The CDR3 region has the DNA TGTGCCAGCAGCCCGGAATGGGAGACCCAGTACTTC. Protein product: CASSPEWETQYF.

The chain recombines TRBV10-3 with TRBJ1-3; D is unclear. This CDR3 is built from 16 residues. Germline lookup yields CDR1 ENHRY and CDR2 SYGVKD. Trimming pared 0 bases from V and 0 bases from J, leaving 9 bases between. Here the CDR3 DNA reads TGTGCCATCAGTGAGTCGATTGGGGACTCTGGAAACACCATATATTTT. Its protein is CAISESIGDSGNTIYF.

This rearrangement joins TRBV4-1 to TRBJ1-1; perhaps TRBD1 as D (5 bases). CDR1 and CDR2 from the germline V gene are MGHRA and YSYEKL. The CDR3 is made up of 15 amino acids. Trimming took off 0 bases at V and 7 bases at J, with 15 bases between the two ends. In nucleotides, the CDR3 is TGCGCCAGCAGCCAAGACGGCAGGGTGGGAGGTGAAGCTTTCTTT. This sequence encodes CASSQDGRVGGEAFF.

This clone turned up a few times. The chain joins TRBV6-5 to TRBJ1-5; 7 bases are shared with TRBD1. Germline trimming cut 5 bases from V and 0 bases from J; bases unmatched to any gene: 4. CDR1 MNHEY and CDR2 SVGAGI come from the germline V gene. This CDR3 has 15 amino acids. This CDR3 reads CASSQGTVSNQPQHF. CDR3 coding DNA: TGTGCCAGCAGTCAGGGGACAGTTAGCAATCAGCCCCAGCATTTT.

V is TRBV10-2 and J is TRBJ2-7; D is perhaps TRBD2 (6 bases). With 1 base removed from V and 0 bases from J, the gap between germline ends came to 10 bases. The CDR3 loop spans 15 amino acids. Germline V lookup: CDR1 WSHSY, CDR2 SAAADI. The CDR3 reads CASSELGGSSYEQYF. The CDR3 DNA reads TGCGCCAGCAGTGAGTTGGGGGGAAGCTCCTACGAGCAGTACTTC.

The J gene is TRBJ2-3, the V gene TRBV6-1; 8 bases align to TRBD1. CDR3 length: 17 residues. Germline loops: CDR1 MNHNS, CDR2 SASEGT. After removal of 4 bases from V and 4 bases from J, the junction contained 13 bases not matched to a gene. The chain's CDR3 is CASSGGRGRSPADTQYF. The CDR3 DNA is TGTGCCAGCAGTGGGGGCAGGGGGCGAAGTCCCGCAGATACGCAGTATTTT.

The V and J genes are TRBV25-1 and TRBJ1-1, with D perhaps TRBD1 (5 bases). V lost 5 bases and J 10 bases, leaving 20 bases between the germline ends. The CDR3 covers 14 residues. Germline V CDR1 and CDR2: MGHDK, SYGVNS. Here the CDR3 DNA reads TGTGCCAGCAGTCAAAGAAGGGTTGACAGCTTAGCTTTCTTT. It is translated as CASSQRRVDSLAFF.

The chain carries TRBV5-1 and TRBJ1-4, with D uncertain. The germline V gene has CDR1 SGHRS and CDR2 YFSETQ. The ends were cut back, 1 base at V and 4 bases at J, with 11 bases in the middle. The CDR3 length is 15 residues. The CDR3 loop reads CASSLRGSINEKLFF. CDR3 in DNA: TGCGCCAGCAGCTTGCGTGGAAGTATTAATGAAAAACTGTTTTTT.

Only a few counts were recorded for this clone. The chain employs TRBV19 and TRBJ1-2; D unresolved. CDR3 size: 13 residues. Germline CDR1 and CDR2: LNHDA and SQIVND (reference sequence). With 6 bases removed from V and 4 bases from J, the gap between germline ends came to 12 bases. The CDR3 region is CASRCRGCYGYTF. The DNA of the CDR3 is TGTGCCAGTAGGTGCAGAGGGTGCTATGGCTACACCTTC.

In its sample, this clone was seen a few times. The chain is built from TRBV14 and TRBJ2-2; D is possibly TRBD1 (6 bases). This CDR3 comprises 13 residues. Trimming stripped 7 bases from V and 4 bases from J, with 10 bases between. Per germline, CDR1 SGHDN and CDR2 FVKESK. The CDR3: CASTGVSTGELFF. The CDR3 DNA sequence: TGTGCCAGCACAGGGGTCTCCACCGGGGAGCTGTTTTTT.

This rearrangement joins TRBV5-8 to TRBJ2-7, with 9 positions matching TRBD2. Germline V gene lookup returns CDR1 SGHTS and CDR2 YDEGEE. The CDR3 extends over 20 amino acids. Trimming cost V 2 bases and J 1 base; bases outside gene matches: 19. The CDR3 loop is CASSFPGQIAAGGRSYEQYF. CDR3 nucleotides: TGTGCCAGCAGCTTCCCGGGACAGATCGCGGCGGGGGGGCGGTCCTACGAGCAGTACTTC.

The chain couples TRBV5-1 to TRBJ2-5, with TRBD1 matching over 8 bases. Germline-derived CDR1 and CDR2 are SGHRS and YFSETQ. The length of the CDR3 is 14 residues. V dropped 3 bases and J dropped 3; count of bases not matched to a gene: 4. CDR3 amino acids: CASSSKDREETQYF. In nucleotides, the CDR3 is TGCGCCAGCAGCTCTAAGGACAGGGAAGAGACCCAGTACTTC.

This clone was found once. This rearrangement joins TRBV5-1 to TRBJ2-1; TRBD2 agrees at 8 bases. Trimming cost V 4 bases and J 1 base; bases outside gene matches: 4. The CDR3 spans 15 residues. Germline loops: CDR1 SGHRS, CDR2 YFSETQ. This chain's CDR3 is CASSPGGASYNEQFF. CDR3 coding DNA: TGCGCCAGCAGCCCCGGGGGGGCATCCTACAATGAGCAGTTCTTC.

The chain combines TRBV4-2 with TRBJ2-5, with 8 bases fitting TRBD2. J lost 2 bases, V lost 6 bases, and 17 bases had no gene match. Germline-derived CDR1 and CDR2 are LGHNA and YNFKEQ. This CDR3 is built from 18 residues. CDR3 coding DNA: TGTGCCAGCAGTCTTATAAAAGCGGGAGATCCGGATCAAGAGACCCAGTACTTC. It yields the protein CASSLIKAGDPDQETQYF.

This clone has just a few counts. The V and J genes are TRBV5-1 and TRBJ1-2, with a weak D call TRBD1 (5 bases). The CDR3 is made up of 15 amino acids. Germline-derived CDR1 and CDR2 are SGHRS and YFSETQ. Between the trimmed V and J ends, which lost 0 bases and 4 bases, there was a span of 13 bases. The CDR3 here is CASSLATGALYGYTF. CDR3 coding DNA: TGCGCCAGCAGCTTGGCTACCGGGGCTCTCTATGGCTACACCTTC.

This clone rates as medium-sized. V and J are TRBV18 and TRBJ1-3, with D perhaps TRBD1 (5 bases). The germline V gene encodes CDR1 KGHSH and CDR2 LQKENI. This CDR3 spans 15 amino acids. Trimming cost V 4 bases and J 1 base, with 11 bases left between them. The CDR3 spells CASSQGAESGNTIYF. The DNA for the CDR3 is TGTGCCAGCTCACAAGGGGCCGAGTCTGGAAACACCATATATTTT.